The next 30 T cell receptor beta chains were all read from a single sample in a study of beta chain features in type 1 diabetes. The whole isolated RNA underwent reverse transcription, so sequencing captured expressed TCRB transcripts. Assay: immunoSEQ multiplex PCR; the TCRdb copy retains only in-frame clones and omits some. The data show around 280,000 clones, 8% seen once. The sequenced sample consisted of central memory CD4+ T cells from blood. The receptors derive from a woman aged 18-29 years in good health.

This clone was observed a handful of times. The chain employs TRBV7-8 and TRBJ2-1; the D is unclear. The CDR3 contains 14 residues. V lost 5 bases to trimming and J lost 4 bases, with 12 bases between them. Per the germline V gene, CDR1 is SGHVS and CDR2 is FQNEAQ. The CDR3, as DNA: TGTGCCAGCAGCCTTAACGCCGTTTACAATGAGCAGTTCTTC. Protein sequence: CASSLNAVYNEQFF.

A word on this clone: Other nucleotide sequences in the sample specify the same CDR3. V and J are TRBV5-1 and TRBJ2-5; tentatively, D is TRBD2 (7 bases). The CDR3 totals 16 residues. Germline values: CDR1 SGHRS, CDR2 YFSETQ. V dropped 0 bases and J dropped 5 bases, with 17 bases sitting between them. This CDR3 is CASSLDGGLQGETQYF. CDR3 nucleotide sequence: TGCGCCAGCAGCTTGGACGGGGGGCTCCAAGGGGAGACCCAGTACTTC.

In its sample, this clone was seen a few times. This chain joins TRBV7-2 and TRBJ2-5; TRBD1 matches at 7 bases. V lost 5 bases and J lost 4; bases outside the gene matches: 10. CDR3 length: 15 amino acids. Germline values: CDR1 SGHTA, CDR2 FQGNSA. The CDR3 loop is CASSRSHRGLETQYF. The CDR3 coding sequence is TGTGCCAGCAGCCGCTCCCACAGGGGCCTAGAGACCCAGTACTTC.

This clone has just one count. This sequence joins TRBV6-6 and TRBJ2-7; D gene unclear. The CDR3 is 14 amino acids. Trimming removed 0 bases from V and 6 bases from J, with 12 bases in between. Germline assignment: CDR1 MNHNY and CDR2 SVGAGI (reference sequence). The CDR3 spells CASSYSPFEGEQYV. The CDR3, as DNA: TGTGCCAGCAGTTACTCTCCCTTCGAAGGCGAGCAGTACGTC.

This clone was seen a few times. One end of the junction does not line up with germline, which may come from a read error. The gene calls are TRBV7-9 and TRBJ1-4, with D possibly TRBD1 on 5 matching bases. Germline CDR1 reads SEHNR; CDR2 reads FQNEAQ (reference sequence). The CDR3 runs 12 residues. CDR3 bases: TGTGCCAGCAGCTTAGGGAGACAGACCCCGCTTTTC. The encoded protein is CASSLGRQTPLF.

The V gene is TRBV27, the J gene TRBJ1-2; TRBD1 matches 12 bases. CDR1 and CDR2 (germline): MNHEY, SMNVEV (reference sequence). J gave up 8 bases and V 3 bases, and 7 bases lay outside the gene matches. The CDR3 is 15 amino acids. CDR3 nucleotide sequence: TGTGCCAGCAGTTTGTCGGGACAGGGGGCGCGAGGCTACACCTTC. Its protein is CASSLSGQGARGYTF.

A few counts support this clone. The rearrangement uses TRBV18 and TRBJ1-2; D gene uncertain. The CDR3 has 15 residues. Germline CDR1 reads KGHSH; CDR2 reads LQKENI. V shed 3 bases and J shed 5 bases, with 16 bases lying between them. This chain's CDR3 is CASSPSAALYYGYTF. CDR3 coding DNA: TGTGCCAGCTCACCCTCGGCAGCCCTCTATTATGGCTACACCTTC.

The sample holds a few counts of this clone. Other DNA sequences in the sample encode the same CDR3. The chain combines TRBV28 with TRBJ2-5; D unresolved. Between the trimmed V and J ends, which lost 3 bases and 0 bases, there was a span of 8 bases. The CDR3 spans 14 residues. Germline V lookup: CDR1 MDHEN, CDR2 SYDVKM. The CDR3 loop reads CASSFGRNQETQYF. As DNA, the CDR3 is TGTGCCAGCAGTTTTGGCAGGAACCAAGAGACCCAGTACTTC.

The chain carries TRBV5-1 and TRBJ2-5; 10 bases align to TRBD2. Germline CDR1 SGHRS, CDR2 YFSETQ. The J segment lost 5 bases and the V segment lost 7 bases, leaving 11 bases of the junction unmatched. The length of the CDR3 is 15 residues. The CDR3 spells CASGERGGPRETQYF. The DNA of the CDR3 is TGCGCCAGCGGCGAGCGGGGGGGACCCCGGGAGACCCAGTACTTC.

A word on this clone: A read error is possible here, since a much larger clone lies one base away. The gene calls are TRBV7-2 and TRBJ2-7, with D unclear. There are 13 residues in the CDR3. Trimming stripped 1 base from V and 2 bases from J, with 6 bases between. Germline V lookup: CDR1 SGHTA, CDR2 FQGNSA. CDR3 sequence (DNA): TGTGCCAGCAGCTTAGACCCAGCCTACGAGCAGTACGTC. Protein product: CASSLDPAYEQYV.

The chain is built from TRBV7-6 and TRBJ2-1, with TRBD2 identical over 7 bases. Germline CDR1 is SGHVS and CDR2 is FNYEAQ. V was pared by 5 bases and J by 14 bases, with 9 bases of the junction left unmatched. The length of the CDR3 is 12 residues. CDR3 loop: CASSVVSGAKFF. DNA for the CDR3: TGTGCCAGCAGCGTAGTGAGCGGGGCTAAGTTCTTC. Together with reference TRBV7-6 and TRBJ2-1, the CDR3 gives the full variable domain: GAGVSQSPRYKVTKRGQDVALRCDPISGHVSLYWYRQALGQGPEFLTYFNYEAQQDKSGLPNDRFSAERPEGSISTLTIQRTEQRDSAMYRCASSVVSGAKFFGPGTRLTVL.

There are a few counts of this clone. The chain recombines TRBV5-1 with TRBJ2-3; D perhaps matches TRBD1 (6 bases). V dropped 0 bases and J dropped 6 bases, with 17 bases sitting between them. The CDR3 is 16 amino acids. Germline loops: CDR1 SGHRS, CDR2 YFSETQ. CDR3 in DNA: TGCGCCAGCAGCTTGGCCAGGGGAATGGGAGCGGATACGCAGTATTTT. The encoded protein is CASSLARGMGADTQYF. Combining the CDR3 with reference TRBV5-1 and TRBJ2-3 gives the whole variable domain KAGVTQTPRYLIKTRGQQVTLSCSPISGHRSVSWYQQTPGQGLQFLFEYFSETQRNKGNFPGRFSGRQFSNSRSEMNVSTLELGDSALYLCASSLARGMGADTQYFGPGTRLTVL.

The V call is TRBV11-2, the J call TRBJ2-7; D is uncertain. CDR3 size: 14 residues. The germline V gene has CDR1 SGHAT and CDR2 FQNNGV. V was clipped by 1 base and J by 2 bases, with 9 bases between them. The CDR3 is CASSLVGFAYEQYV. The CDR3, as DNA: TGTGCCAGCAGCTTAGTTGGGTTTGCCTACGAGCAGTACGTC.

This clone was observed a few times. The CDR3 DNA is TGCAGCGTTGAGTCGGGGGTGGGGCAGCCCCAGCATTTT. Its protein is CSVESGVGQPQHF. J is TRBJ1-5 and V is TRBV29-1, with D perhaps matching TRBD1 (5 bases). This CDR3 contains 13 residues. CDR1 SQVTM and CDR2 ANQGSEA come from the germline V gene. V dropped 3 bases and J dropped 7 bases, with 13 bases sitting between them.

This clone has a handful of counts. V gene TRBV10-3 combines with J gene TRBJ1-3, with a weak D call TRBD1 (6 bases). This CDR3 is built from 16 residues. Trimming removed 6 bases from V and 0 bases from J, with 15 bases in between. CDR1 ENHRY and CDR2 SYGVKD come from the germline V gene. The CDR3 protein is CAIRSGGPGSGNTIYF. CDR3 DNA sequence: TGTGCCATCAGGTCCGGGGGGCCTGGCTCTGGAAACACCATATATTTT.

This clone has only a few counts. The rearrangement links TRBV5-4 to TRBJ2-1; unclear D gene. CDR1 is SGHNT, CDR2 YYREEE, per germline (reference sequence). Trimming took 4 bases from V and 3 from J, leaving 14 bases between them. This CDR3 has 15 residues. The CDR3 here is CASSPGQTYYNEQFF. The CDR3 DNA sequence: TGTGCCAGCAGCCCCGGGCAGACCTACTACAATGAGCAGTTCTTC.

This clone was counted a few times. V gene TRBV7-2 combines with J gene TRBJ1-2; unclear D gene. This CDR3 has 13 residues. Trimming took off 4 bases at V and 7 bases at J, with 13 bases between the two ends. Germline CDR1 and CDR2: SGHTA and FQGNSA. As DNA, the CDR3 is TGTGCCAGCAGCTCCAGCGCGGGAGCTGGCTACACCTTC. It specifies CASSSSAGAGYTF.

The chain has TRBV18 and TRBJ2-5; 7 nucleotides align to TRBD2. In germline, CDR1 is KGHSH, CDR2 LQKENI. The CDR3 runs 15 residues. V gave up 2 bases and J gave up 3 bases; unmatched junction bases: 6. The CDR3 DNA is TGTGCCAGCTCACCATGGGCGGCGGGAGAAGAGACCCAGTACTTC. It translates to CASSPWAAGEETQYF.

This clone has a count of ten or more. The chain combines TRBV7-2 with TRBJ2-3, with D possibly being TRBD2 (5 bases). The germline gives CDR1 SGHTA, CDR2 FQGNSA. Trimming cost V 10 bases and J 4 bases, with 18 bases left between them. The CDR3 is 14 amino acids. Written as DNA, the CDR3 is TGTGCCACCCTGATAAGGGCGGGCGCAGATACGCAGTATTTT. It yields the protein CATLIRAGADTQYF. The variable domain in full, completed from reference TRBV7-2 and TRBJ2-3, reads GAGVSQSPSNKVTEKGKDVELRCDPISGHTALYWYRQSLGQGLEFLIYFQGNSAPDKSGLPSDRFSAERTGGSVSTLTIQRTQQEDSAVYLCATLIRAGADTQYFGPGTRLTVL.

This clone was observed a handful of times. As DNA, the CDR3 is TGCAGCGTTGGGCGACAGGGCGACGAGCAGTACTTC. The encoded protein is CSVGRQGDEQYF. This chain joins TRBV29-1 and TRBJ2-7; TRBD1 matches 7 bases. The junction had 5 bases not matched to a gene; V was cut back by 4 bases and J by 5 bases. CDR3 length: 12 amino acids. CDR1 is SQVTM, CDR2 ANQGSEA, per germline.

This clone came up a few times. J is TRBJ1-6 and V is TRBV18, with TRBD1 matching 11 bases. J gave up 5 bases and V 3 bases, and 3 bases lay outside the gene matches. The length of the CDR3 is 16 residues. Germline CDR1 KGHSH, CDR2 LQKENI. Here the CDR3 DNA reads TGTGCCAGCTCACCTGCGGGACAGGGGGATAATTCACCCCTCCACTTT. It translates to CASSPAGQGDNSPLHF.

The CDR3 nucleotides are TGCAGCGGGTCCGTATCATCTGGCACAGATACGCAGTATTTT. It translates to CSGSVSSGTDTQYF. This chain connects TRBV29-1 to TRBJ2-3; no definite D call. V was cut by 7 bases and J by 1 base, with 15 bases left in between. The CDR3 is 14 amino acids. Germline V gene sequence: CDR1 SQVTM, CDR2 ANQGSEA.

This clone turned up a few times. This rearrangement joins TRBV7-9 to TRBJ1-5, with 8 bases aligning to TRBD1. The trim removed 5 bases at V and 5 bases at J, leaving 8 bases unmatched. There are 15 residues in the CDR3. CDR1 is SEHNR, CDR2 FQNEAQ, per germline (reference sequence). This CDR3 is CASSRQGSGYQPQHF. As DNA, the CDR3 is TGTGCCAGCAGCCGACAGGGGTCTGGGTATCAGCCCCAGCATTTT.

This clone was observed a handful of times. V and J are TRBV7-2 and TRBJ2-7; 7 bases are shared with TRBD1. The V and J ends lost 5 bases and 2 bases, in that order; junction bases with no gene match: 9. CDR1 and CDR2 from the germline V gene are SGHTA and FQGNSA. This CDR3 spans 15 amino acids. This chain's CDR3 is CASSVLQGSAYEQYF. CDR3 bases: TGTGCCAGCAGCGTACTACAGGGGTCGGCCTACGAGCAGTACTTC.

The CDR3 reads CASSLGTTYNEQFF. For the CDR3, the DNA is TGCGCCAGCAGCTTGGGCACCACCTACAATGAGCAGTTCTTC. V gene TRBV5-1 combines with J gene TRBJ2-1; D uncertain. Trimming stripped 0 bases from V and 2 bases from J, with 6 bases between. The germline CDR1 and CDR2 sequences are SGHRS and YFSETQ. This CDR3 contains 14 residues.

The gene calls are TRBV4-2 and TRBJ1-5, with 9 bases identical to TRBD1. In germline, CDR1 is LGHNA, CDR2 YNFKEQ. CDR3 length: 17 residues. V dropped 2 bases and J dropped 3; count of bases not matched to a gene: 8. The CDR3 region has the DNA TGTGCCAGCAGCCAATCGGGACAGGGCTCTTACAATCAGCCCCAGCATTTT. This encodes CASSQSGQGSYNQPQHF.

The CDR3 sequence: CASSLISTEGETQYF. DNA for the CDR3: TGTGCCAGCAGCTTAATATCCACCGAGGGAGAGACCCAGTACTTC. The chain recombines TRBV7-7 with TRBJ2-5, with a weak D call TRBD2 (5 bases). V lost 2 bases and J lost 4, with 14 bases in between. Germline V lookup: CDR1 SSHAT, CDR2 FNYEAQ (reference sequence). The length of the CDR3 is 15 residues.

This clone turned up a few times. The gene calls are TRBV27 and TRBJ2-1; D may be TRBD2 (5 bases). V was clipped by 5 bases and J by 2 bases, with 19 bases between them. This CDR3 comprises 17 residues. CDR1 is MNHEY and CDR2 is SMNVEV in the germline V gene (reference sequence). CDR3 sequence reads: CASSTRPTAGTYNEQFF. The CDR3 DNA follows: TGTGCCAGCAGTACCCGCCCCACTGCGGGTACCTACAATGAGCAGTTCTTC.

In its sample, this clone was seen a few times. The gene calls are TRBV30 and TRBJ1-3; D is ambiguous. The germline V gene has CDR1 GTSNPN and CDR2 SVGIG (reference sequence). Trimming cost V 1 base and J 4 bases, with 14 bases left between them. CDR3 length: 15 amino acids. The DNA for the CDR3 is TGTGCCTGGAGTGCCGGTAGTAACGGGGGAAACACCATATATTTT. Amino acids: CAWSAGSNGGNTIYF.

In nucleotides, the CDR3 is TGTGCCAGCAGCTTCGGCCGGGCAGCTCCCACAGATACGCAGTATTTT. It specifies CASSFGRAAPTDTQYF. This chain connects TRBV7-9 to TRBJ2-3; D remains unclear. The CDR3 contains 16 residues. Germline V gene data show CDR1 as SEHNR and CDR2 as FQNEAQ (reference sequence). Trimming shortened V by 3 bases and J by 2 bases, and 15 bases separated the two germline ends.